This TCR beta chain was captured in a study of blood T cell repertoires in COVID-19. Overall study: Acute and convalescent COVID-19 samples came from the United States, Italy and Spain. PBMCs, B-cell-depleted T cells, or T cells provided the cDNA or gDNA that made up the material.

Followed over time, Seattle patients had been enrolled while infection was active. Original processing notes: It was from reference gene primer amplification that nucleated cell counts were estimated. Sequenced by immunoSEQ multiplex PCR; TCRdb stores in-frame clones only, minus some. V, J and clone size were drawn from that table, and D and trimming were deduced from the DNA. The table has about 350,000 clones, around nine tenths seen once. Germline loops: CDR1 MDHEN, CDR2 SYDVKM. The CDR3 loop spans 16 amino acids. V dropped 6 bases and J dropped 6; count of bases not matched to a gene: 9. The TCR was taken from a woman in her sixties or seventies with COVID-19, enrolled during active disease. The genes are TRBV28 and TRBJ2-3, with 13 bases lining up with TRBD2. The material sequenced was peripheral blood. CDR3 bases: TGTGCCAGCAGCAGACAGGAGGGACTAGCGGGGGATACGCAGTATTTT. Translating it yields CASSRQEGLAGDTQYF.